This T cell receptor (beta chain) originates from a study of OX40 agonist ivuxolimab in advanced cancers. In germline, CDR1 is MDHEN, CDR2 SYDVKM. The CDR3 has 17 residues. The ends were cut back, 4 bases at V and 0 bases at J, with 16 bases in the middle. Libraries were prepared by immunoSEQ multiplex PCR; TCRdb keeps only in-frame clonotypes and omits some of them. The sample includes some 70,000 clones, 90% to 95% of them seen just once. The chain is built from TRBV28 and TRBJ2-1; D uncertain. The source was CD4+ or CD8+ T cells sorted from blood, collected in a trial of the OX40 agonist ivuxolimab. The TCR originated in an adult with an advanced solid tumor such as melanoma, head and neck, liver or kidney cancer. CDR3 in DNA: TGTGCCAGCAGTTCATTTCTCAGCGATAGCTCCTACAATGAGCAGTTCTTC. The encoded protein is CASSSFLSDSSYNEQFF.